These T cell receptor beta chains were read from a single sample in a study of blood T cell repertoires in COVID-19. Repertoires were generated with immunoSEQ multiplex PCR, while TCRdb's copy carries only in-frame clones and drops some. The sample consists of 160,000 or so clones, approximately 88% of them appearing once. Sequencing was done on a sample of peripheral blood. Receptors originate from a man in his 60s with acute or convalescent COVID-19. CDR3s include the opening cysteine and the closing phenylalanine or tryptophan. A D gene is named only where the DNA matches it firmly. Where a row states a size, it is once, few, many or the class of an expanded clone; other rows omit it.

d_call,v_call,j_call,clone_size,cdr3_nt,cdr3_aa
NA,TRBV18,TRBJ1-5,NA,TGTGCCAGCTCCCGCGGGGACGGAAATCAGCCCCAGCATTTT,CASSRGDGNQPQHF
NA,TRBV5-1,TRBJ1-1,NA,TGCGCCAGCAGCTTGGCAGGGGACACTGAAGCTTTCTTT,CASSLAGDTEAFF
TRBD1,TRBV3-1/TRBV3-2,TRBJ1-6,NA,TGTGCCAGCAGCCACCAGAGAGGGGGCGTTAATTCACCCCTCCACTTT,CASSHQRGGVNSPLHF
TRBD1,TRBV6-5,TRBJ1-1,few,TGTGCCAGTCAGGGACAGGGGGTTACTGAAGCTTTCTTT,CASQGQGVTEAFF
NA,TRBV29-1,TRBJ2-3,few,TGCAGCGTTGGCAGGGGAGCCAGAGATACGCAGTATTTT,CSVGRGARDTQYF
NA,TRBV5-8,TRBJ2-7,NA,TGTGCCAGCAGCTTGGTCGGGATTCTCTACGAGCAGTACTTC,CASSLVGILYEQYF
TRBD1,TRBV15,TRBJ1-2,NA,TGTGCCACCAGCAGATCTACTCAGGGGGTGACTGGTGGCTACACCTTC,CATSRSTQGVTGGYTF
NA,TRBV18,TRBJ1-3,NA,TGTGCCAGCTCACCACCGGGGCAGGGACTCGGAAACACCATATATTTT,CASSPPGQGLGNTIYF
NA,TRBV6-2/TRBV6-3,TRBJ1-4,NA,TGTGCCAGCAGTTACGAAGAGGGCGCAACTAATGAAAAACTGTTTTTT,CASSYEEGATNEKLFF
NA,TRBV7-2,TRBJ2-2,NA,TGTGCCAGCACGACAGGCGGCACCGGGGAGCTGTTTTTT,CASTTGGTGELFF